These 8 T cell receptor beta chains were sequenced from one sample in a study of human T cells and chemical hapten exposure listed by TCRdb under 2021. To prepare the library, RACE was applied. Instrument on record: NextSeq 500. The raw public data were reprocessed by TCRdb itself: fastp quality trimming at Q25, MiXCR clonotype calling, in-frame beta chains only. For every CDR3 protein sequence, its rows merge into one entry that carries the most common genes and DNA. For this sample there are about 93,000 distinct CDR3 sequences; approximately 9% appear just once. Of the sample, around 3% is held by the ten largest clones. The time point label corresponds to: healthy volunteer bleed at 2 weeks. Total RNA was extracted from unfractionated whole blood that had been collected in Tempus Blood RNA tubes. The specimen sequenced was whole blood. The receptors were gathered from a female donor in good health. Some clones in this sample may be carry-over from other donors' samples.

The rearrangement links TRBV12-3 or TRBV12-4 to TRBJ1-1; 9 bases match TRBD1. The V and J ends lost 5 bases and 1 base, in that order; junction bases with no gene match: 2. The CDR3 extends over 14 amino acids. CDR3 coding DNA: TGTGCCAGCAGTCGGGGACAGGGGAACACTGAAGCTTTCTTT. Its translation is CASSRGQGNTEAFF.

This clonotype was seen a handful of times. The chain combines TRBV28 with TRBJ1-5; 7 nucleotides align to TRBD1. Germline CDR1 reads MDHEN; CDR2 reads SYDVKM. This CDR3 is 15 amino acids long. The trim removed 3 bases at V and 5 bases at J, leaving 7 bases unmatched. The CDR3 region is CASSFRGQAYQPQHF. CDR3 coding DNA: TGTGCCAGCAGTTTCCGCGGACAGGCTTATCAGCCCCAGCATTTT.

The rearrangement joins TRBV18 to TRBJ1-5; no definite D call. Trimming removed 0 bases at V and 3 bases at J, with 6 bases between. CDR1 is KGHSH and CDR2 is LQKENI in the germline V gene. CDR3 length: 14 amino acids. The CDR3 nucleotides are TGTGCCAGCTCACCACCCGATGTCAATCAGCCCCAGCATTTT. As protein: CASSPPDVNQPQHF.

This chain joins TRBV7-3 and TRBJ2-1; D possibly corresponds to TRBD2 (6 bases). Trimming pared 4 bases from V and 7 bases from J, leaving 14 bases between. Germline V gene lookup returns CDR1 SGHTA and CDR2 FQGTGA. The CDR3 spans 14 residues. This CDR3 is CASSSGTPINEQFF. The CDR3, as DNA: TGTGCCAGCAGCTCCGGGACTCCGATAAATGAGCAGTTCTTC. Full variable domain (missing parts from reference TRBV7-3 and TRBJ2-1): GAGVSQTPSNKVTEKGKYVELRCDPISGHTALYWYRQSLGQGPEFLIYFQGTGAADDSGLPNDRFFAVRPEGSVSTLKIQRTERGDSAVYLCASSSGTPINEQFFGPGTRLTVL.

The V and J genes are TRBV20-1 and TRBJ2-3; maybe TRBD1 (6 bases). Trimming removed 6 bases at V and 1 base at J, with 11 bases between. Germline V gene data show CDR1 as DFQATT and CDR2 as SNEGSKA (reference sequence). CDR3 length: 13 amino acids. The CDR3: CSAVQGRTDTQYF. Written as DNA, the CDR3 is TGCAGTGCCGTACAGGGACGCACAGATACGCAGTATTTT.

This clonotype came up many times. The chain couples TRBV2 to TRBJ2-3; 8 bases line up with TRBD2. The length of the CDR3 is 15 residues. In germline, CDR1 is SNHLY, CDR2 FYNNEI. With V trimmed by 5 bases and J by 2 bases, 6 bases remained unmatched. CDR3 sequence: CASSYSGKNTDTQYF. CDR3 in DNA: TGTGCCAGCAGTTATAGCGGGAAGAACACAGATACGCAGTATTTT.

The chain uses TRBV28 and TRBJ2-1; D unclear. V lost 6 bases and J 0 bases, leaving 15 bases between the germline ends. Germline V gives CDR1 MDHEN, CDR2 SYDVKM. The CDR3 contains 16 residues. CDR3 in amino acids: CASRLNPGLSYNEQFF. The CDR3, as DNA: TGTGCCAGCAGACTAAACCCGGGCCTCTCCTACAATGAGCAGTTCTTC.

This clonotype showed up just a few times. The chain carries TRBV4-3 and TRBJ1-5; D is unresolved. Germline values: CDR1 LGHNA, CDR2 YSLEER. Trimming shortened V by 4 bases and J by 1 base, and 11 bases separated the two germline ends. The CDR3 consists of 15 residues. CDR3 amino acids: CASSPTLASNQPQHF. DNA for the CDR3: TGCGCCAGCAGCCCTACCCTGGCGAGCAATCAGCCCCAGCATTTT.